The TCR beta chain described here comes from a study of cytomegalovirus exposure and HLA in healthy donors. Findings and caveats of the study: Among TCR beta chains, those listed as cytomegalovirus-associated numbered over 150. One cluster of highly shared sequence variants probably arose as a sequencing artifact. Reportedly, fewer N-insertions than the 666-donor mean appeared in an Asian-associated ancestry cluster in a later analysis.

In the case of this clone: Its antigen is undetermined.

The junction had 7 bases not matched to a gene; V was cut back by 7 bases and J by 9 bases. The CDR3 sequence is 13 residues long. Germline CDR1 MDHEN, CDR2 SYDVKM. Though nominally healthy at sampling, donors likely had unrecorded immune exposures. The PCR made use of 60 Vbeta and 13 Jbeta primers. Some clones are missing from TCRdb's copy, which holds only in-frame ones; the method was immunoSEQ multiplex PCR. The sample consists of roughly 120,000 clones, approximately 69% of them appearing once. The specimen was PBMCs. The chain joins TRBV28 to TRBJ2-1, with TRBD1 matching over 9 bases. This TCR was sampled from a woman aged 45-65 years in good health and CMV-seropositive. The chain's CDR3 is CASTLTGGTEQFF. CDR3 coding DNA: TGTGCCAGCACCCTGACAGGGGGGACTGAGCAGTTCTTC.